Listed below are T cell receptor beta chains from one sample, sequenced in a study of OX40 agonist ivuxolimab in advanced cancers. Using immunoSEQ multiplex PCR, the repertoire was profiled, and TCRdb retains in-frame clones only, with some absent. This sample carries 48,000 or so clones, roughly 81% of them seen once, and the ten largest clones take roughly a tenth. The sample was CD4+ or CD8+ T cells sorted from blood, taken in a trial of the OX40 agonist ivuxolimab. The receptors stem from an adult with an advanced solid tumor such as melanoma, head and neck, liver or kidney cancer. The CDR3 runs from the conserved cysteine through the conserved F or W. A D gene is named only where the DNA matches it firmly. Only part of the rows carry a size: once, few, many, or a class if the clone is expanded.

V: TRBV18
D: TRBD1
J: TRBJ2-7
size: -
DNA: TGTGCCAGCTCACGAGCTACCGGGACAGGGCGTTCCTACGAGCAGTACTTC
CDR3: CASSRATGTGRSYEQYF

V: TRBV6-1
D: TRBD1
J: TRBJ1-3
size: -
DNA: TGTGCCAGTGCCGGGACAGGGTTTGGAAACACCATATATTTT
CDR3: CASAGTGFGNTIYF

V: TRBV27
D: -
J: TRBJ2-3
size: -
DNA: TGTGCCAGCTCCCCCGGGACATTCAGCACAGATACGCAGTATTTT
CDR3: CASSPGTFSTDTQYF

V: TRBV28
D: -
J: TRBJ2-7
size: -
DNA: TGTGCCAGCAGTTTAAACGGGGCCTCCTACGAGCAGTACTTC
CDR3: CASSLNGASYEQYF

V: TRBV20-1
D: -
J: TRBJ1-1
size: once
DNA: TGCAGTGCTGGAAAGAACACTGAAGCTTTCTTT
CDR3: CSAGKNTEAFF

V: TRBV30
D: -
J: TRBJ2-5
size: -
DNA: TGTGCCTGGAGTGCAGGGGAGGAGACCCAGTACTTC
CDR3: CAWSAGEETQYF

V: TRBV30
D: -
J: TRBJ2-7
size: few
DNA: TGTGCCTGGAATGGGGGACGCTCCTACGAGCAGTACTTC
CDR3: CAWNGGRSYEQYF

V: TRBV6-6
D: TRBD1
J: TRBJ1-5
size: -
DNA: TGTGCCAGCAATCCAACAGGGGCATCGCAGCCCCAGCATTTT
CDR3: CASNPTGASQPQHF

V: TRBV19
D: TRBD1
J: TRBJ2-2
size: -
DNA: TGTGCCAGTAGTCGACAGGGAATAAACACCGGGGAGCTGTTTTTT
CDR3: CASSRQGINTGELFF

V: TRBV14
D: -
J: TRBJ2-7
size: -
DNA: TGTGCCAGCAGCCGCCCGGGACCGACGCCTTACGAGCAGTACTTC
CDR3: CASSRPGPTPYEQYF